This T cell receptor beta chain was sequenced in a study of CD4 and CD8 cells across lung adenocarcinoma regions. MiXCR, applied by TCRdb to the PCR reads, yields one record per CDR3 protein. The table shows 3,600 or so distinct CDR3 sequences, with around 60% occurring only once. CDR1 and CDR2 from the germline V gene are MNHNS and SASEGT. CDR3 size: 12 residues. The junction had 1 base not matched to a gene; V was cut back by 7 bases and J by 5 bases. Donors had localized lung adenocarcinoma, a non-small cell lung cancer. The receptor comes from a female donor with lung adenocarcinoma. The CD4 and CD8 labels of this study may be unreliable. The chain employs TRBV6-1 and TRBJ1-5; TRBD1 matches at 8 bases. Material: CD8+ T cells from the margin of a lung tumor. Here the CDR3 reads CASKTGDQPQHF. For the CDR3, the DNA is TGTGCCAGCAAGACAGGGGATCAGCCCCAGCATTTT.